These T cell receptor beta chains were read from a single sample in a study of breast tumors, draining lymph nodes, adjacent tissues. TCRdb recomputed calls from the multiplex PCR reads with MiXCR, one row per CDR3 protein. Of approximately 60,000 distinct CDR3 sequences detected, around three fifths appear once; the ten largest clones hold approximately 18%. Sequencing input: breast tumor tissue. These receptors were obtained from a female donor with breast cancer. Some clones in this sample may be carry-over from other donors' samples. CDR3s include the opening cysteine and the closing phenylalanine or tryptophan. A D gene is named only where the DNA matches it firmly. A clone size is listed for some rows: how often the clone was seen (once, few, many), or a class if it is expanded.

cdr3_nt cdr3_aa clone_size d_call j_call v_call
TGTGCCAGCAGTTCCCAGCGGGAGAGCTACGAGCAGTACTTC CASSSQRESYEQYF many TRBD2 TRBJ2-7 TRBV6-2/TRBV6-3
TGTGCCAGTAGCGGCGCCAACCAAGAGACCCAGTACTTC CASSGANQETQYF NA NA TRBJ2-5 TRBV19
TGTGCCAGCAGAGAGCCTCTGACAGATACGCAGTATTTT CASREPLTDTQYF once NA TRBJ2-3 TRBV11-2
TGTGCCATCAGTGGGGGTTATGGAAACACCATATATTTT CAISGGYGNTIYF NA NA TRBJ1-3 TRBV10-3
TGTGCCTGGAGTGTAAGGGCAGTGGGCGAGCAGTACTTC CAWSVRAVGEQYF many NA TRBJ2-7 TRBV30
TGTGCCAGCAGCATGGGACCGCAAAGTAGTTCCTATGGCTACACCTTC CASSMGPQSSSYGYTF many NA TRBJ1-2 TRBV5-5
TGTGCCAGCAGCGAGGAGGGGGTATCTGGAAACACCATATATTTT CASSEEGVSGNTIYF NA NA TRBJ1-3 TRBV9
TGTGCCAGCAGCTCAACCTCGGCCGAGCAGTGCTTC CASSSTSAEQCF NA NA TRBJ2-7 TRBV5-4
TGTGCCAGCAAGAGCACTAGCGGGGGAGGAGAAAAACTGTTTTTT CASKSTSGGGEKLFF NA NA TRBJ1-4 TRBV12-3/TRBV12-4
TGCAGCGTTGAAGGGTGGACCTTAAACTATGGCTACACCTTC CSVEGWTLNYGYTF few NA TRBJ1-2 TRBV29-1
TGTGCCAGCAGCTTAGCACAGGCGGACACCGGGGGTTATATTCAGCCCCAGCATTTT CASSLAQADTGGYIQPQHF NA NA TRBJ1-5 TRBV11-2
TGCAGCGTTGAAGATCTAGTTAAGAGGGAGACCCAGTACTTC CSVEDLVKRETQYF NA NA TRBJ2-5 TRBV29-1
TGTGCCAGTAGCGAAGAAGGGGAGCTGTTTTTT CASSEEGELFF NA NA TRBJ2-2 TRBV19
TGTGCCAGCAGCCGCCCTGCGGGGGGGGAGCTGTTTTTT CASSRPAGGELFF NA NA TRBJ2-2 TRBV11-2
TGTGCCAGCAGCCAAGAGTGGGGGAACCAAGAGACCCAGTACTTC CASSQEWGNQETQYF NA NA TRBJ2-5 TRBV9
TGTGCCAGCAGCGGGAGGTCCGGTACGCAGTATTTT CASSGRSGTQYF NA TRBD2 TRBJ2-3 TRBV28
TGCGCCAGCAGCCAGGCTCAGCAGTCCCTTTATGGCTACACCTTC CASSQAQQSLYGYTF many NA TRBJ1-2 TRBV4-1
TGTGCCACCAGTGATTCCTATCTTAACTATGGCTACACCTTC CATSDSYLNYGYTF NA NA TRBJ1-2 TRBV24-1
TGTGCTAGCAGCTTAGGCGGGGGGGCCACAGATACGCAGTATTTT CASSLGGGATDTQYF NA TRBD2 TRBJ2-3 TRBV7-7
TGTGCCAGCAGGCGGGGACAGGGGGCAGATACGCAGTATTTT CASRRGQGADTQYF NA TRBD1 TRBJ2-3 TRBV2
TGCGCCAGCAGCCAATTCGGGACGTCGAACACCGGGGAGCTGTTTTTT CASSQFGTSNTGELFF NA NA TRBJ2-2 TRBV4-1
TGTGCCAGCACCCGGGACGGTGGGAGTAATGAGCAGTTCTTC CASTRDGGSNEQFF NA NA TRBJ2-1 TRBV2
TGTGCCAGCAGCGTAGCGGGGGGGCGGGCGGAGACCCAGTACTTC CASSVAGGRAETQYF few TRBD2 TRBJ2-5 TRBV9
TGTGCCAGTACACAAACAGGGAGGGATTCACCCCTCCACTTT CASTQTGRDSPLHF many NA TRBJ1-6 TRBV19
TGCGCCAGCACCGACGGGGATCAAGAGACCCAGTACTTC CASTDGDQETQYF NA NA TRBJ2-5 TRBV10-2
TGTGCCAGCAGCCTCGGACGGCACAATGAGCAGTTCTTC CASSLGRHNEQFF NA NA TRBJ2-1 TRBV7-2
TGCGCCAGCAGGACCCGGACAGGAACGACGAATGAGCAGTTCTTC CASRTRTGTTNEQFF NA TRBD1 TRBJ2-1 TRBV2
TGTGCCAGCAGCCAAGATCTTCAAGAGACCCAGTACTTC CASSQDLQETQYF NA NA TRBJ2-5 TRBV14
TGTGCCAGCAGTCTTGGACTAGCGGGAGTGAATGAGCAGTTCTTC CASSLGLAGVNEQFF few TRBD2 TRBJ2-1 TRBV2
TGTGCCACCAGCCTCCAAGGGAGCGGGACAACAGATACGCAGTATTTT CATSLQGSGTTDTQYF once NA TRBJ2-3 TRBV15
TGTGCCACATGGGGGGGTGACTACGCAGATACGCAGTATTTT CATWGGDYADTQYF NA TRBD2 TRBJ2-3 TRBV7-2
TGCAGTGCTAACCGGGACAGCTATGGCTACACCTTC CSANRDSYGYTF NA TRBD1 TRBJ1-2 TRBV20-1
TGTGCCAGCAGTGCGGGGCTAGCGGGGGACAACCAAGAGACCCAGTACTTC CASSAGLAGDNQETQYF NA TRBD2 TRBJ2-5 TRBV7-9
TGTGCCAGCAGCCGGACAAACCCCGGGACAGGGGGGAATTCACCCCTCCACTTT CASSRTNPGTGGNSPLHF NA TRBD1 TRBJ1-6 TRBV7-2
TGTGCCAGCAGCGCCGACTTGAGCTCCTACGAGCAGTACTTC CASSADLSSYEQYF NA NA TRBJ2-7 TRBV2
TGTGCCAGCCAGGGCGGGGTGAACACCGGGGAGCTGTTTTTT CASQGGVNTGELFF many NA TRBJ2-2 TRBV12-3/TRBV12-4
TGCAGCGTTAGAATCGGGTACGAGCAGTACTTC CSVRIGYEQYF few NA TRBJ2-7 TRBV29-1
TGTGCCAGCAGTGAATATGCGCCGAGCTCCTACAATGAGCAGTTCTTC CASSEYAPSSYNEQFF few NA TRBJ2-1 TRBV25-1
TGTGCCAGCAGCTTTGGTCGGGGACAGGGCAACTACGAGCAGTACTTC CASSFGRGQGNYEQYF many TRBD1 TRBJ2-7 TRBV7-6
TGTGCCACCAGATATGAAAACCTAGCGGGAGTCGCCGGGGAGCTGTTTTTT CATRYENLAGVAGELFF NA TRBD2 TRBJ2-2 TRBV15
TGTGCCAGCAGTGAATCGATGGGACAGCCCCAGCATTTT CASSESMGQPQHF medium-sized NA TRBJ1-5 TRBV6-1
TGTGCCAGCAGTCCACAGGGGAGGGAGACCCTGTACTTC CASSPQGRETLYF NA NA TRBJ2-5 TRBV7-2
TGTGCCAGCACCGACCCAGATACGCAGTATTTT CASTDPDTQYF NA NA TRBJ2-3 TRBV2
TGTGCCAGCACCCGGCGGGGGACTAGCGGGCCCACAGATACGCAGTATTTT CASTRRGTSGPTDTQYF many TRBD2 TRBJ2-3 TRBV5-8
TGTGCCAGCAGCACCGGACAGGCGTTGAATTCACCCCTCCGCTTT CASSTGQALNSPLRF NA TRBD1 TRBJ1-6 TRBV5-6
TGTGCCAGCAGTGCCACCGGGACAGGGCGCGAAAAACTGTTTTTT CASSATGTGREKLFF NA TRBD1 TRBJ1-4 TRBV2
TGTGCCAGTAGTGCAACCGGGACGGGGGTTTGGAATTCACCCCTCCACTTT CASSATGTGVWNSPLHF NA NA TRBJ1-6 TRBV19
TGTGCCAGCAGTTTTTCGGGGTTGGGGGAAAAACTGTTTTTT CASSFSGLGEKLFF NA NA TRBJ1-4 TRBV12-3/TRBV12-4
TGTGCCACCAGTGATTCATTGGGGACAGGCGACACAGATACGCAGTATTTT CATSDSLGTGDTDTQYF NA TRBD1 TRBJ2-3 TRBV24-1
TGCGCCAGCAGCTTTTTGGGGATAAGGTACGAGCAGTACTTC CASSFLGIRYEQYF once NA TRBJ2-7 TRBV5-1
TGTGCCAGCACAGGGGCGTATGGGACAGGGGATAAGGGTGAAAAACTGTTTTTT CASTGAYGTGDKGEKLFF many TRBD1 TRBJ1-4 TRBV2
TGTGCCGGAGAAAACAGGGCATCTGGGTCACCCCTCCACTTT CAGENRASGSPLHF NA NA TRBJ1-6 TRBV5-6
TGCAGTGCTCGACAGGGCCACTATGGCTACACCTTC CSARQGHYGYTF many TRBD1 TRBJ1-2 TRBV20-1
TGTGCCAGCAGCTTGGTGGGGGCAGGAGAGACCCAGTACTTC CASSLVGAGETQYF many NA TRBJ2-5 TRBV5-6